The next 9 T cell receptor beta chains were all read from a single sample in a study of shared clonotypes between healthy human individuals. Sequencing was performed with immunoSEQ multiplex PCR; in TCRdb, only in-frame clones are kept and a portion is missing. This table holds roughly 770,000 clones, about 96% found once. Naive CD8 cells were CD45RO-negative, positively selected for CCR7, excluding terminally differentiated effector memory CD45RA+ cells. Specimen: naive CD8+ T cells sorted from blood. The receptors come from a young man in good health.

This chain uses TRBV11-2 with TRBJ2-7; 13 nucleotides align to TRBD2. Germline V lookup: CDR1 SGHAT, CDR2 FQNNGV. V was pared by 1 base and J by 1 base, with 4 bases of the junction left unmatched. The CDR3 has 17 amino acids. This CDR3 is CASSLGPGLAGSYEQYF. CDR3 coding DNA: TGTGCCAGCAGCTTAGGTCCGGGACTAGCGGGATCCTACGAGCAGTACTTC. Full variable domain (remainder filled in from reference TRBV11-2 and TRBJ2-7): EAGVAQSPRYKIIEKRQSVAFWCNPISGHATLYWYQQILGQGPKLLIQFQNNGVVDDSQLPKDRFSAERLKGVDSTLKIQPAKLEDSAVYLCASSLGPGLAGSYEQYFGPGTRLTVT.

This clone was counted once. The rearrangement links TRBV9 to TRBJ2-2; TRBD1 matches 8 bases. This CDR3 is 16 amino acids long. Trimming removed 5 bases from V and 2 bases from J; junction bases left unmatched: 8. Germline V gives CDR1 SGDLS, CDR2 YYNGEE. CDR3 nucleotides: TGTGCCAGCAGGGGCAAGGGACAGGACAACACCGGGGAGCTGTTTTTT. As protein: CASRGKGQDNTGELFF.

The gene calls are TRBV11-2 and TRBJ2-7; no clear D gene. V was cut by 1 base and J by 3 bases, with 10 bases left in between. Germline V gene data show CDR1 as SGHAT and CDR2 as FQNNGV. There are 14 residues in the CDR3. CDR3 bases: TGTGCCAGCAGCTTAGCAGGCAAGTACTACGAGCAGTACTTC. It yields the protein CASSLAGKYYEQYF.

A single count supports this clone. The J gene is TRBJ1-1, the V gene TRBV7-8, with D possibly matching TRBD1 (6 bases). The ends were cut back, 1 base at V and 1 base at J, with 10 bases in the middle. The CDR3 loop spans 15 amino acids. The germline V gene has CDR1 SGHVS and CDR2 FQNEAQ. The CDR3 DNA is TGTGCCAGCAGCTTAGAGGGGGGAGGGAACACTGAAGCTTTCTTT. Protein sequence: CASSLEGGGNTEAFF.

The J gene is TRBJ1-2, the V gene TRBV10-2; tentatively, D is TRBD1 (5 bases). V was trimmed by 2 bases and J by 1 base, leaving 8 bases between them. The CDR3 length is 14 residues. Germline loops: CDR1 WSHSY, CDR2 SAAADI. Here the CDR3 reads CASSEDSLNYGYTF. The CDR3 nucleotides are TGCGCCAGCAGTGAGGACAGCCTTAACTATGGCTACACCTTC.

This clone was recorded once. Other DNA sequences from this sample encode an identical CDR3 as well. This chain joins TRBV7-2 and TRBJ2-7; D not resolved. The germline CDR1 and CDR2 sequences are SGHTA and FQGNSA. V shed 1 base and J shed 2 bases, with 6 bases lying between them. This CDR3 has 13 residues. CDR3 sequence: CASSLGSPYEQYF. CDR3 DNA: TGTGCCAGCAGCTTAGGGTCTCCCTACGAGCAGTACTTC.

To note about this clone: Other DNA sequences in this sample translate to the same CDR3. This sequence joins TRBV27 and TRBJ2-1; D is undetermined. The CDR3 consists of 12 residues. Deletions cut 0 bases from V and 3 bases from J, with 0 bases between. Germline loops: CDR1 MNHEY, CDR2 SMNVEV (reference sequence). The chain's CDR3 is CASSLSYNEQFF. For the CDR3, the DNA is TGTGCCAGCAGTTTATCCTACAATGAGCAGTTCTTC.

The gene calls are TRBV15 and TRBJ2-1; 9 nucleotides agree with TRBD2. V lost 2 bases, J lost 7 bases, and 6 bases stayed unmatched. Germline CDR1 LNHNV, CDR2 YYDKDF (reference sequence). The CDR3 sequence is 15 residues long. The CDR3 region has the DNA TGTGCCACCAGCAGATTAGCGGGAGTGGGAAATGAGCAGTTCTTC. The encoded protein is CATSRLAGVGNEQFF.

This clone was seen a single time. The chain recombines TRBV19 with TRBJ1-5, with TRBD1 as a possible D gene (5 bases). Germline loops: CDR1 LNHDA, CDR2 SQIVND (reference sequence). V lost 1 base and J 6 bases, leaving 13 bases between the germline ends. The CDR3 totals 15 residues. The CDR3 region has the DNA TGTGCCAGTAGTATAGTGGGACTCAACGGTCAGCCCCAGCATTTT. Translated: CASSIVGLNGQPQHF.